A selection of T cell receptor beta chains follows, all from one sample in a study of shared clonotypes between healthy human individuals. Sequenced by immunoSEQ multiplex PCR; TCRdb stores in-frame clones only, minus some. This sample has some 2,000,000 clones, with approximately 96% found just once. The sequencing input was naive CD4+ T cells sorted from blood. The receptors were gathered from a man between 18 and 35 years old in good health. Both conserved end residues are part of each CDR3. The D gene is left open where the match is weak. Not every row has a clone size; where given, it reads once, few, many or a size class.

>.|.|TRBV5-5|15
CASSLDGTRGSPLHF
>.|.|TRBV4-1|16
CASSQFTAANTGELFF
>.|.|TRBV5-8|13
CASSLYREDGYTF
>.|.|TRBV6-5|13
CASSRRGDTEAFF
>.|.|TRBV6-5|16
CASSYSPFPYNSPLHF
>.|once|TRBV29-1|11
CSVPPLAPKYF
>TRBD1|.|TRBV7-9|14
CASSQVGTGHGYTF
>.|once|TRBV4-3|15
CASSQATGILETQYF
>TRBD2|.|TRBV5-1|14
CATGSGGIGDTQYF
>.|.|TRBV4-2|15
CASSQGADKQETQYF
>.|.|TRBV6-1|12
CASSESPGGYTF
>TRBD1|.|TRBV10-3|18
CAISEKRNQDRGDTEAFF
>.|.|TRBV2|15
CASSDQGLRNQPQHF
>.|.|TRBV14|13
CASSQVRNGELFF
>.|.|TRBV28|15
CASRLAGKGSNEQFF
>.|.|TRBV7-3|14
CASRRQPNTGELFF
>TRBD2|.|TRBV27|17
CASSPKGTSGGFYEQYF
>.|.|TRBV5-4|16
CASSPPRGQGKETQYF
>.|once|TRBV19|13
CASSIRMDQPQHF
>TRBD2|once|TRBV10-3|16
CAISESSLATYNEQFF
>.|.|TRBV6-5|14
CASSYRPTTDTQYF
>.|.|TRBV30|12
CAWSGEGNTIYF
>.|.|TRBV27|14
CASRRPGTRNEQFF
>.|.|TRBV19|13
CASSIGGWTEAFF
>.|.|TRBV19|15
CASSINKGSNSPLHF
>TRBD1|.|TRBV19|15
CASTGTAFTGFGLFF
>TRBD1|.|TRBV30|13
CASSGTGYYEQYF
>.|.|TRBV13|15
CASSSRRSYGFEQYF
>.|once|TRBV16|14
CASSQSPGNYGYTF
>.|.|TRBV27|14
CASSWDLTWDEQFF
>.|.|TRBV6-5|11
CASSEGFEAFF
>.|few|TRBV6-6|14
CASSRRGARNTIYF
>TRBD2|.|TRBV7-2|16
CASSSGLPGGQDTQYF
>.|once|TRBV2|15
CASRRRDTGNYGYTF
>.|.|TRBV2|15
CATTRREGGNTEAFF
>.|once|TRBV6-6|14
CASTNSDSNQPQHF
>.|.|TRBV18|12
CASSGGQETQYF
>.|once|TRBV2|14
CASRTGTSTDTQYF
>TRBD2|.|TRBV27|17
CASSFSVGTTNTGELFF
>.|.|TRBV7-3|15
CASSLTPRSTDTQYF
>.|.|TRBV4-3|15
CASSQEARANYGYTF
>.|.|TRBV4-2|13
CASSQDYGKPLHF
>.|.|TRBV7-9|11
CASSEWSEQYF